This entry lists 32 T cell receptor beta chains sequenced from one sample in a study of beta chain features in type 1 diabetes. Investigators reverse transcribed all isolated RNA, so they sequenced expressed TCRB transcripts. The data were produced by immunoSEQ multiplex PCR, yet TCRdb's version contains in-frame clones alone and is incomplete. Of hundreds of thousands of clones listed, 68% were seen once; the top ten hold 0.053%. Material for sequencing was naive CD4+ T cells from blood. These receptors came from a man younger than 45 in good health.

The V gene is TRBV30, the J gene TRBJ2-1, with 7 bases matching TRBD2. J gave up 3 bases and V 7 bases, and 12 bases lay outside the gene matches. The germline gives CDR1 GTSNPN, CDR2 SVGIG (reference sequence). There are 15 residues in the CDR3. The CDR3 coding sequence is TGTGCCTCGCTAGGCACCAGCGGGGTCTACAATGAGCAGTTCTTC. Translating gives CASLGTSGVYNEQFF.

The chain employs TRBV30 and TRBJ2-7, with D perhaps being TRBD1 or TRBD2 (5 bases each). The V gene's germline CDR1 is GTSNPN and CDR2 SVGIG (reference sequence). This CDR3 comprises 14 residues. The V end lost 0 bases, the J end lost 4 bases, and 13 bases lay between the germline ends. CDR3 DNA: TGTGCCTGGAGTGTAGGGGTTGAGGGATACGAGCAGTACTTC. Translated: CAWSVGVEGYEQYF.

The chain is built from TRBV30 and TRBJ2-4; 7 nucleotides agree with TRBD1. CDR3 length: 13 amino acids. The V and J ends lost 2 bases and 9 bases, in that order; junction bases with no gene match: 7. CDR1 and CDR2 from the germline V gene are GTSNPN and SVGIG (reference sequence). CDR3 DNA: TGTGCCTGGAGTTTCACAGGGGACGGCATTCAGTACTTC. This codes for CAWSFTGDGIQYF.

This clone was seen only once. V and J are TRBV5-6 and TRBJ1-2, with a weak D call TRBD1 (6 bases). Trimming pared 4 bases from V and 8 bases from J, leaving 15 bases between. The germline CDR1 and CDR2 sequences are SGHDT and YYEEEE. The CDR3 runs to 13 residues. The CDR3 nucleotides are TGTGCCAGCAGCCCCCGCCGCGGGGGCGGCTACACCTTC. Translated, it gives CASSPRRGGGYTF.

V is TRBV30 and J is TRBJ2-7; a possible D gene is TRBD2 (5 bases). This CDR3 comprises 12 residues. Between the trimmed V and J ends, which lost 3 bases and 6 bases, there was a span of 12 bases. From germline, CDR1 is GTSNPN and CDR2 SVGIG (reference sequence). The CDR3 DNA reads TGTGCCTGGAGGGTGTCAGGAGGCGAGCAGTACTTC. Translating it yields CAWRVSGGEQYF.

Written as DNA, the CDR3 is TGTGCCACCAGCAGGGGTGGACTAGCGGGAGGCGGAGAGCAGTTCTTC. Its translation: CATSRGGLAGGGEQFF. V gene TRBV15 combines with J gene TRBJ2-1, with 14 bases that match TRBD2. This CDR3 has 16 amino acids. Germline-derived CDR1 and CDR2 are LNHNV and YYDKDF (reference sequence). J lost 10 bases, V lost 3 bases, and 8 bases had no gene match.

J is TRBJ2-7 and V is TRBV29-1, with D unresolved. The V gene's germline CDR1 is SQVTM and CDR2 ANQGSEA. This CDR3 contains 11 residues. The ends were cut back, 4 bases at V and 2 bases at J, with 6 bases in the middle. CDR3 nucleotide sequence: TGCAGCGTTGGAGACACCTACGAGCAGTACTTC. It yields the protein CSVGDTYEQYF.

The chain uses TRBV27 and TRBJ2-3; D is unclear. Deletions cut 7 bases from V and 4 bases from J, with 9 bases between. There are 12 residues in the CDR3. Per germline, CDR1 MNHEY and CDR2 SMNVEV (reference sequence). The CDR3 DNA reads TGTGCCAGCACCGAATGGCCAGATACGCAGTATTTT. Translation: CASTEWPDTQYF.

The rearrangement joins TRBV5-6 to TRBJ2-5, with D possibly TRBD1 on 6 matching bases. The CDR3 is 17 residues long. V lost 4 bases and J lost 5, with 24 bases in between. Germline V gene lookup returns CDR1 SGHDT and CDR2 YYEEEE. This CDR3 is CASSPGGRGVGLETQYF. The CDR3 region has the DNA TGTGCCAGCAGCCCCGGAGGCAGGGGCGTTGGGTTGGAGACCCAGTACTTC.

The DNA of the CDR3 is TGTGCCAGCAGACAACCCGTGAACACTGAAGCTTTCTTT. It codes for CASRQPVNTEAFF. This rearrangement joins TRBV7-9 to TRBJ1-1; D not certain. V was cut by 6 bases and J by 0 bases, with 8 bases left in between. This CDR3 is 13 amino acids long. Per the germline V gene, CDR1 is SEHNR and CDR2 is FQNEAQ (reference sequence).

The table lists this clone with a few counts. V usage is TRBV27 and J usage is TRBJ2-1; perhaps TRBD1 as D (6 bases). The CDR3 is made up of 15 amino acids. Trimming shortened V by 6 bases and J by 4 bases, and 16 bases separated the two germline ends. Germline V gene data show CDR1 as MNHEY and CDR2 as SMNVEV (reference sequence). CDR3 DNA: TGTGCCAGCAGCCTAACAGGGCCACCGTACAATGAGCAGTTCTTC. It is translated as CASSLTGPPYNEQFF.

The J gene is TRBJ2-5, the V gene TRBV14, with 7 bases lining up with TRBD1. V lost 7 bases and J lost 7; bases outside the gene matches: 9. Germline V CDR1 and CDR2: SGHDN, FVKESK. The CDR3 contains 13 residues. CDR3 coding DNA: TGTGCCAGCAACTCCGGGACAGACATGACCCAGTACTTC. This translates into CASNSGTDMTQYF.

CDR3 bases: TGTGCCAGCAGTCCATTGGACAGGGCTCTTCAGTACTTC. Translated, it gives CASSPLDRALQYF. The V gene is TRBV27, the J gene TRBJ2-4; 8 bases line up with TRBD1. Germline V gene lookup returns CDR1 MNHEY and CDR2 SMNVEV (reference sequence). There are 13 residues in the CDR3. The trim removed 5 bases at V and 11 bases at J, leaving 8 bases unmatched.

CDR3 DNA sequence: TGTGCCAGCAGCCACAATGGCGGGGGGACCCGTGCCCAGTACTTC. It codes for CASSHNGGGTRAQYF. V usage is TRBV7-2 and J usage is TRBJ2-5; the match to TRBD2 covers 8 bases. This CDR3 has 15 amino acids. Losses at the gene ends were 5 bases for V and 9 bases for J; bases not matched to a gene: 14. Germline CDR1 is SGHTA and CDR2 is FQGNSA.

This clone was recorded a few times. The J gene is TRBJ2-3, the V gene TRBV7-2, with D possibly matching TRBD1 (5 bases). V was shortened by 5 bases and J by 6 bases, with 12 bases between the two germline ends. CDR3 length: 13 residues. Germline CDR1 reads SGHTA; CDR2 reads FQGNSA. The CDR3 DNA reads TGTGCCAGCAGCCTGACAGTACGGGATACGCAGTATTTT. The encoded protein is CASSLTVRDTQYF.

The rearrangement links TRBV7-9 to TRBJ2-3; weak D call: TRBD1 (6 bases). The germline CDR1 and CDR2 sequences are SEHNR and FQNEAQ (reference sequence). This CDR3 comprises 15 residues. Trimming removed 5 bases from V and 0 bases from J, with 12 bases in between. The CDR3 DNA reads TGTGCCAGCAGCGCCCAGGGGAAAAGCACAGATACGCAGTATTTT. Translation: CASSAQGKSTDTQYF.

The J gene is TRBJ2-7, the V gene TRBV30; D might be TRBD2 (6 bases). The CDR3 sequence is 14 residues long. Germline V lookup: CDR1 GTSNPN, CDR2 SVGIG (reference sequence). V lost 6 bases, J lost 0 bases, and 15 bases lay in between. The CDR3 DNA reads TGTGCCTGCACCGGGACTGCGAGCTCCTACGAGCAGTACTTC. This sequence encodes CACTGTASSYEQYF.

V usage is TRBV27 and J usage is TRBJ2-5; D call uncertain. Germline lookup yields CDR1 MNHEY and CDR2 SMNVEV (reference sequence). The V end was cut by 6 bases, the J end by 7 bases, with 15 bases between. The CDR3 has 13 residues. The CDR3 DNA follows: TGTGCCAGCAGACCCTATTCCCTTGGGACCCAGTACTTC. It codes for CASRPYSLGTQYF.

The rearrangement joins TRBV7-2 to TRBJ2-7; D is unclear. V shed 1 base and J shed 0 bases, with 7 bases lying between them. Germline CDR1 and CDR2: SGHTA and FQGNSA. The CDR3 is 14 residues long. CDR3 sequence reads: CASSLGRFSYEQYF. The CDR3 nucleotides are TGTGCCAGCAGCTTAGGAAGGTTCTCCTACGAGCAGTACTTC.

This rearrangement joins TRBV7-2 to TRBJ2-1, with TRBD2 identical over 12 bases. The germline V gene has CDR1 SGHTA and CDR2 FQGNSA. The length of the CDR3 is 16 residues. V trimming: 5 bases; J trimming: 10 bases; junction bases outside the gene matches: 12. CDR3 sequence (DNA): TGTGCCAGCAGCCCCATCAGACTAGCGGGAGTTCAAGAGCAGTTCTTC. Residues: CASSPIRLAGVQEQFF.

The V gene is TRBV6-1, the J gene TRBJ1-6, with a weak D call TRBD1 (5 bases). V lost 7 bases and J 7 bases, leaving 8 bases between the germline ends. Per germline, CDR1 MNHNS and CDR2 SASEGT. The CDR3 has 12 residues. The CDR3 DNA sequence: TGTGCCAGCACTGGGGGGAATTCACCCCTCCACTTT. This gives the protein CASTGGNSPLHF.

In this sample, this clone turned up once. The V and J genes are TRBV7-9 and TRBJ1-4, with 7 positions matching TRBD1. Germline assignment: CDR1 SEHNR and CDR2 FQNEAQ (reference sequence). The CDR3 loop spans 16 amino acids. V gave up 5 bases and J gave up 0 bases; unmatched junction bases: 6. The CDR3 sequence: CASSMGQSATNEKLFF. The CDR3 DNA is TGTGCCAGCAGCATGGGACAGAGTGCAACTAATGAAAAACTGTTTTTT.

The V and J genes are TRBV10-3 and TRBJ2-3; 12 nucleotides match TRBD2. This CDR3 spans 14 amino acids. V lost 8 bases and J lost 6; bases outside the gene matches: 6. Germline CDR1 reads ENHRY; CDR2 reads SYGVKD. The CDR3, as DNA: TGTGCCATCTCGCCTAGCGGGGGGGCTGATACGCAGTATTTT. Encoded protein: CAISPSGGADTQYF.

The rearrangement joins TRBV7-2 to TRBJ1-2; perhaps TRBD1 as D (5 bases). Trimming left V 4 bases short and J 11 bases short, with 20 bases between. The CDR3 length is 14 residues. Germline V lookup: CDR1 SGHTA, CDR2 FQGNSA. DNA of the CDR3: TGTGCCAGCAGCTATGACCCCGGGACGCGGAGGTACACCTTC. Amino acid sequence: CASSYDPGTRRYTF.

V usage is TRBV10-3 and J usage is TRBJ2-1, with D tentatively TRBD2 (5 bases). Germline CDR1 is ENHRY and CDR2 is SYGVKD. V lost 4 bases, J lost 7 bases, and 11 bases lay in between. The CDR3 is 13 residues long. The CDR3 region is CAISGSSSNEQFF. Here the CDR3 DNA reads TGTGCCATCAGTGGTTCTAGCAGTAATGAGCAGTTCTTC.

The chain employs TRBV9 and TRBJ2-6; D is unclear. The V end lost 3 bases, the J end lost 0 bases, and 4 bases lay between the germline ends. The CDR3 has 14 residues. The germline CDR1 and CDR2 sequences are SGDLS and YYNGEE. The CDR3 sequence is CASSAYSGANVLTF. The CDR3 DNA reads TGTGCCAGCAGCGCGTACTCTGGGGCCAACGTCCTGACTTTC.

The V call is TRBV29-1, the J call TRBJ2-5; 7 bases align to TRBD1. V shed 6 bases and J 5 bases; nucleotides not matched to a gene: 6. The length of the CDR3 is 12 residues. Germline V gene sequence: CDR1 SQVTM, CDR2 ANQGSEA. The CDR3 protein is CSVQGPGETQYF. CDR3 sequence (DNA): TGCAGCGTACAGGGGCCTGGGGAGACCCAGTACTTC. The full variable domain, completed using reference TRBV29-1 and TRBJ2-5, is SAVISQKPSRDICQRGTSLTIQCQVDSQVTMMFWYRQQPGQSLTLIATANQGSEATYESGFVIDKFPISRPNLTFSTLTVSNMSPEDSSIYLCSVQGPGETQYFGPGTRLLVL.

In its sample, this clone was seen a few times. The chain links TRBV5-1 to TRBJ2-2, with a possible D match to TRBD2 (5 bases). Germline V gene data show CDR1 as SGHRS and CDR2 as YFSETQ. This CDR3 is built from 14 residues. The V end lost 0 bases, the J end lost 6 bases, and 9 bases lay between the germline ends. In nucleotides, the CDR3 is TGCGCCAGCAGCTTGGGACTCGGGGCCGGGGAGCTGTTTTTT. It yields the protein CASSLGLGAGELFF.

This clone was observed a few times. The CDR3 DNA follows: TGTGCCAGCAGCCTAAGGAGGGCTCTCCCAGATACGCAGTATTTT. Translation gives CASSLRRALPDTQYF. This sequence joins TRBV11-2 and TRBJ2-3; D is possibly TRBD2 (6 bases). Trimming cost V 5 bases and J 4 bases, with 16 bases left between them. CDR1 SGHAT and CDR2 FQNNGV come from the germline V gene. CDR3 length: 15 residues.

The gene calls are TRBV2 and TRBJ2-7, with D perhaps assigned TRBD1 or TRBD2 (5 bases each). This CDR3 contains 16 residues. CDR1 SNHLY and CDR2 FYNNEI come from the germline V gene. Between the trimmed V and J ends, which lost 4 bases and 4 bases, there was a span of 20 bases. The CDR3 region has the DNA TGTGCCAGCAGTGGAAGGGGAGCTATTAACCAGTACGAGCAGTACTTC. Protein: CASSGRGAINQYEQYF. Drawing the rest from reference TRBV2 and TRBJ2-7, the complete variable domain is EPEVTQTPSHQVTQMGQEVILRCVPISNHLYFYWYRQILGQKVEFLVSFYNNEISEKSEIFDDQFSVERPDGSNFTLKIRSTKLEDSAMYFCASSGRGAINQYEQYFGPGTRLTVT.

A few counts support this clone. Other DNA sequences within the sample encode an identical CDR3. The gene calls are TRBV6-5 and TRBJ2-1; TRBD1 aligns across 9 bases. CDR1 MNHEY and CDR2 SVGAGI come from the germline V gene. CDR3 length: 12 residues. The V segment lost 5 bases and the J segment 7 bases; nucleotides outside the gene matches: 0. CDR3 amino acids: CASSDRGNEQFF. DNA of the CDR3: TGTGCCAGCAGTGACAGGGGGAATGAGCAGTTCTTC.

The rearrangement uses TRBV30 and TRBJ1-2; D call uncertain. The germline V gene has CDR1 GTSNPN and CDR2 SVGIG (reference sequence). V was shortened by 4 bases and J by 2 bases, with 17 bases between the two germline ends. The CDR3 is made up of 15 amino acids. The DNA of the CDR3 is TGTGCCTGGAAGTCCCCGGTTCAGGCCAACTATGGCTACACCTTC. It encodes CAWKSPVQANYGYTF.